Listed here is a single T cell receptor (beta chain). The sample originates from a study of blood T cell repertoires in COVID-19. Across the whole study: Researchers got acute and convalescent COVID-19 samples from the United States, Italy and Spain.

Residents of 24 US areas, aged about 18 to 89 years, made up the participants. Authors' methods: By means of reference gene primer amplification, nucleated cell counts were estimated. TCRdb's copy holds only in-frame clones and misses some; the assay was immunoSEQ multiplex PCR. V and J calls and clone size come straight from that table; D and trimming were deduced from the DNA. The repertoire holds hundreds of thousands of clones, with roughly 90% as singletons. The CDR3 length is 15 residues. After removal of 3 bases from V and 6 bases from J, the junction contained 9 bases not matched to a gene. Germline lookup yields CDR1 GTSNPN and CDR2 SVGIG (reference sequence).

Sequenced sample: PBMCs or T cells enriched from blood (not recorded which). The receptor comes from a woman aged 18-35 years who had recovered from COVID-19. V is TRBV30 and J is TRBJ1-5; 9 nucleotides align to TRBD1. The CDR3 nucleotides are TGTGCCTGGAGCGCCGGGGACAGGGCTGGTCAGCCCCAGCATTTT. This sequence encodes CAWSAGDRAGQPQHF.